There are many counts of the clone carrying this T cell receptor beta chain. Its antigen is not identified. This CDR3 is built from 15 residues. With 7 bases removed from V and 3 bases from J, the gap between germline ends came to 19 bases. Germline V gene data show CDR1 as MNHEY and CDR2 as SMNVEV (reference sequence). This sample is drawn from a study of post-analysis software for immune sequencing data. The study, taken as a whole, reports: Patients used several TRBV segments, including TRBV5-6, TRBV5-1 and TRBV20-1, more often than controls. Normalized Chao1 diversity was significantly reduced in patients versus controls.

TCR beta cDNA libraries had unique molecular identifiers. In TCRdb, the PCR reads were re-called with MiXCR into one record per CDR3 protein. The sample includes roughly 600,000 distinct CDR3 sequences, about 40% of them seen just once. The J gene is TRBJ2-7, the V gene TRBV27; possible D gene TRBD2, 7 bases. Sample: blood. This TCR came from a girl aged 5 to 17 with multiple sclerosis. The chain's CDR3 is CASTPEAGAVYEQYF. CDR3 DNA sequence: TGTGCCAGCACCCCCGAGGCGGGGGCCGTCTACGAGCAGTACTTC.